The rows below give T cell receptor beta chains drawn from one sample of a study of radiation and T cells in renal cell carcinoma. Generated by immunoSEQ multiplex PCR, the TCRdb table keeps only in-frame clones and is missing some. Of about 130,000 clones listed, 81% are singletons. The sequences come from blood, collected from a patient whose treatment included radiotherapy and nephrectomy. The receptors shown here come from a man aged 45-65 years with renal cell carcinoma. Both conserved end residues are part of each CDR3. Fields, in order: V gene, J gene, CDR3 protein.

TRBV7-2	TRBJ2-7	CASSPTRDLVYEQYF
TRBV2	TRBJ1-6	CASAEVASYSPLHF
TRBV5-1	TRBJ1-1	CASSLGQPGGAFF
TRBV9	TRBJ2-7	CASSVVGQGSEQYF
TRBV6-1	TRBJ2-5	CASSPQGRRGETQYF
TRBV10-3	TRBJ2-1	CAISEVKGTTYNEQFF
TRBV19	TRBJ1-2	CASSYGGDYGYTF
TRBV7-9	TRBJ2-3	CASSSSSGGGDTQYF
TRBV30	TRBJ2-3	CAWSKLAGLTDTQYF
TRBV7-9	TRBJ1-4	CASSLAEGTLLEKLFF
TRBV7-2	TRBJ2-7	CASSFGGYREQYF
TRBV4-3	TRBJ2-2	CASSQDRPGLAGANTGELFF
TRBV30	TRBJ1-3	CAWSVLGNTIYF
TRBV18	TRBJ1-1	CASSKYIGEAFF
TRBV6-5	TRBJ2-7	CASSLTDRGRQYF
TRBV25-1	TRBJ2-2	CASSEPGQGLSGELFF
TRBV28	TRBJ1-2	CASSFLPDANYGYTF
TRBV13	TRBJ2-3	CASSQTSDAVTQYF
TRBV5-1	TRBJ2-1	CASKAIAGGYNEQFF
TRBV5-1	TRBJ2-5	CASSLTGKETQYF
TRBV2	TRBJ1-1	CASRWTGGDTEAFF
TRBV7-8	TRBJ2-7	CASSPSSYEQYF
TRBV7-9	TRBJ2-1	CASSSGADNEQFF
TRBV4-1	TRBJ2-3	CASTRGGVADTQYF
TRBV7-2	TRBJ2-7	CASSPGDRESYEQYF
TRBV30	TRBJ2-5	CAWSRQGPETQYF
TRBV6-5	TRBJ2-7	CASSASGRFREQYF
TRBV4-2	TRBJ1-2	CASSQNLRDRVGYTF
TRBV18	TRBJ2-7	CASSPGGGQNEQYF
TRBV5-4	TRBJ1-2	CASSFGWRRYGYTF
TRBV27	TRBJ1-5	CASSPGQGDQPQHF
TRBV6-5	TRBJ2-7	CASSYSTGPYEQYF
TRBV9	TRBJ1-1	CASSATLKYTEAFF
TRBV6-6	TRBJ2-7	CASRLAQLRDEQYF
TRBV19	TRBJ1-1	CASASQGVSSAFF
TRBV18	TRBJ2-1	CASSPSRGLDNEQFF
TRBV27	TRBJ2-7	CASRTGAYEQYF
TRBV7-2	TRBJ2-1	CASSTGGAYNEQFF
TRBV10-1	TRBJ2-1	CASSEGRFFNEQFF
TRBV10-1	TRBJ2-1	CASSEPSGEQFF
TRBV29-1	TRBJ2-1	CSVEDSVSEQFF
TRBV27	TRBJ2-1	CASSWDRGLDEQFF
TRBV15	TRBJ1-1	CATSRVRQNTEAFF
TRBV7-6	TRBJ2-1	CASTNGGRQFF
TRBV2	TRBJ1-3	CASRGQISGNTIYF
TRBV2	TRBJ2-5	CASRVGHGGQETQYF
TRBV7-2	TRBJ2-7	CASSPHLGTEQYF
TRBV27	TRBJ2-7	CASSLTGSGSSEQYF
TRBV5-4	TRBJ2-2	CASSPPGASGGGTTGELFF
TRBV5-1	TRBJ2-7	CASSLADRFYEQYF
TRBV20-1	TRBJ2-3	CSPRPDTQYF
TRBV2	TRBJ2-4	CASNPGQGANIQYF
TRBV7-3	TRBJ2-6	CASSLNQGFGANVLTF
TRBV2	TRBJ1-2	CASSGTGRYGYTF
TRBV2	TRBJ1-5	CASIVEMGYQPQHF